Presented here are 32 T cell receptor beta chains from one specimen sequenced in a study of T cells expressing NK-cell markers. Reprocessing the 5' RACE reads, TCRdb reports a single entry for every CDR3 protein and omits DNA. The sample's table shows approximately 150,000 distinct CDR3 sequences. The sequenced material came from blood T cells: a sorted CD56 or NKG2C T cell subset, CD4+ or CD8+ T cells, or bulk PBMC T cells (not recorded which). These receptors were obtained from a man aged 18 to 30 in good health.

The chain couples TRBV10-1 to TRBJ2-2. The CDR3 extends over 15 amino acids. Germline-derived CDR1 and CDR2 are WNHNN and SYGVQD (reference sequence). The CDR3 loop reads CASSRGTSNTGELFF.

This chain uses TRBV4-1 with TRBJ1-5; the TCRdb call, TRBD1, lacks DNA for checking. Germline V lookup: CDR1 MGHRA, CDR2 YSYEKL. The CDR3 contains 15 residues. CDR3 amino acids: CASSLRSGGRQPQHF.

The chain links TRBV24-1 to TRBJ2-3; TCRdb picks TRBD1, but there is no DNA to check that call. The CDR3 loop spans 14 amino acids. Germline CDR1 and CDR2: KGHDR and SFDVKD. The chain's CDR3 is CATSSATSTDTQYF.

Here the CDR3 reads CASSPLGGLNTEAFF. V usage is TRBV12-3 or TRBV12-4 and J usage is TRBJ1-1; TCRdb gives TRBD1 as the D gene, but with no DNA this cannot be confirmed. The CDR3 spans 15 residues.

The chain joins TRBV5-6 to TRBJ1-5. CDR1 SGHDT and CDR2 YYEEEE come from the germline V gene. The CDR3 covers 15 residues. The CDR3 is CASSPGGQGNQPQHF. The full variable domain, completed using reference TRBV5-6 and TRBJ1-5, is DAGVTQSPTHLIKTRGQQVTLRCSPKSGHDTVSWYQQALGQGPQFIFQYYEEEERQRGNFPDRFSGHQFPNYSSELNVNALLLGDSALYLCASSPGGQGNQPQHFGDGTRLSIL.

The chain couples TRBV27 to TRBJ2-1; TCRdb indicates TRBD1, and absent DNA this call remains unverified. This CDR3 is 13 amino acids long. The V gene's germline CDR1 is MNHEY and CDR2 SMNVEV (reference sequence). The CDR3 sequence is CASSWTAYNEQFF.

This chain connects TRBV20-1 to TRBJ2-1; lacking DNA, the TRBD2 call made by TCRdb goes unchecked. Germline CDR1 is DFQATT and CDR2 is SNEGSKA (reference sequence). This CDR3 is built from 16 residues. Here the CDR3 reads CSAREALAEFYNEQFF.

The chain couples TRBV7-8 to TRBJ2-1; TCRdb reports TRBD2, a call that lacks DNA to check it against. The CDR3 runs 16 residues. CDR1 and CDR2 (germline): SGHVS, FQNEAQ. The CDR3 here is CASSPTTSGSRNEQFF.

J is TRBJ2-2 and V is TRBV6-2 or TRBV6-3; TCRdb proposes TRBD2, but this gene call is untestable without DNA. This CDR3 is built from 12 residues. The germline V gene encodes CDR1 MNHEY and CDR2 SVGEGT. The CDR3 sequence is CASSLQAGELFF.

The chain carries TRBV27 and TRBJ1-1. The CDR3 has 14 residues. Germline V gives CDR1 MNHEY, CDR2 SMNVEV (reference sequence). The chain's CDR3 is CASSSRGWNTEAFF.

This sequence joins TRBV9 and TRBJ2-1; TCRdb reports TRBD2, a call that lacks DNA to check it against. CDR1 and CDR2 (germline): SGDLS, YYNGEE. The CDR3 loop spans 11 amino acids. The CDR3 sequence is CASSAGGEQFF.

The chain links TRBV6-5 to TRBJ2-5; TCRdb's D call, TRBD2, is unchecked because there is no DNA. Germline lookup yields CDR1 MNHEY and CDR2 SVGAGI. The CDR3 has 15 amino acids. CDR3: CASSYEGGGEKTQYF.

V usage is TRBV15 and J usage is TRBJ1-4; the TCRdb D gene call, TRBD1, has no DNA to confirm it. Germline CDR1 reads LNHNV; CDR2 reads YYDKDF (reference sequence). The CDR3 loop spans 14 amino acids. CDR3 amino acids: CATSGSVLDEKLFF.

The V call is TRBV12-3 or TRBV12-4, the J call TRBJ1-1. CDR3 length equals 13 residues. The CDR3 is CASSTTVNTEAFF.

V is TRBV6-5 and J is TRBJ1-1. In germline, CDR1 is MNHEY, CDR2 SVGAGI. This CDR3 has 18 amino acids. CDR3 sequence reads: CASSYSNWKVQSNTEAFF.

CDR3 region: CSARDGLYNEQFF. V usage is TRBV20-1 and J usage is TRBJ2-1. This CDR3 has 13 residues. From germline, CDR1 is DFQATT and CDR2 SNEGSKA (reference sequence).

V usage is TRBV20-1 and J usage is TRBJ2-7. Germline assignment: CDR1 DFQATT and CDR2 SNEGSKA (reference sequence). The CDR3 has 14 residues. The CDR3 loop is CSARDLTPSGEQYF.

The CDR3 protein is CASSSPEQGPNQPQHF. V usage is TRBV7-2 and J usage is TRBJ1-5. Looked up from germline, CDR1 is SGHTA and CDR2 is FQGNSA. This CDR3 spans 16 amino acids. The full variable domain, its missing parts supplied by reference TRBV7-2 and TRBJ1-5, is GAGVSQSPSNKVTEKGKDVELRCDPISGHTALYWYRQSLGQGLEFLIYFQGNSAPDKSGLPSDRFSAERTGGSVSTLTIQRTQQEDSAVYLCASSSPEQGPNQPQHFGDGTRLSIL.

CDR3 region: CASSFGTVGNIQYF. The gene calls are TRBV28 and TRBJ2-4; lacking DNA, the TRBD1 call made by TCRdb goes unchecked. The CDR3 runs to 14 residues. Germline CDR1 and CDR2: MDHEN and SYDVKM.

The CDR3 sequence: CASEAGGVSNEQFF. V is TRBV7-9 and J is TRBJ2-1; as DNA is missing, the TRBD2 call by TCRdb cannot be tested. Germline V gives CDR1 SEHNR, CDR2 FQNEAQ (reference sequence). The CDR3 sequence is 14 residues long.

The rearrangement links TRBV24-1 to TRBJ2-2; TCRdb outputs TRBD1, but without DNA this stays unchecked. The CDR3 loop spans 18 amino acids. Germline V gene sequence: CDR1 KGHDR, CDR2 SFDVKD. The CDR3 loop reads CATSDLQTGTSITGELFF.

V gene TRBV11-1 combines with J gene TRBJ2-1; there is no DNA to check the TCRdb D call of TRBD2. The germline V gene has CDR1 SGHAT and CDR2 FQDESV (reference sequence). The CDR3 runs 13 residues. CDR3 loop: CASSLVLAHEQFF.

The chain uses TRBV10-3 and TRBJ2-1; TCRdb's D call, TRBD2, is unchecked because there is no DNA. CDR3 length: 12 amino acids. Germline CDR1 is ENHRY and CDR2 is SYGVKD. CDR3 protein: CAIKGLSNEQFF.

The J gene is TRBJ2-3, the V gene TRBV12-3 or TRBV12-4; without DNA, the TCRdb call of TRBD2 cannot be checked. The CDR3 contains 16 residues. The CDR3 reads CASGPEVAASTDTQYF.

This chain links TRBV4-1 with TRBJ1-2; as DNA is missing, the TRBD1 call by TCRdb cannot be tested. The CDR3 is 15 residues long. Germline V lookup: CDR1 MGHRA, CDR2 YSYEKL. CDR3 sequence reads: CASSQAQGEDYGYTF.

V usage is TRBV6-1 and J usage is TRBJ2-3; TCRdb's assignment of TRBD1 cannot be checked, as there is no DNA. The CDR3 is 16 residues long. Germline assignment: CDR1 MNHNS and CDR2 SASEGT. The CDR3 here is CASSGVDSAVTDTQYF.

CDR3 in amino acids: CASSFGHRSPLHF. V is TRBV27 and J is TRBJ1-6; with no DNA, the TCRdb D assignment of TRBD1 cannot be verified. Germline loops: CDR1 MNHEY, CDR2 SMNVEV (reference sequence). The CDR3 extends over 13 amino acids.

The genes are TRBV11-2 and TRBJ1-5. Germline V gene sequence: CDR1 SGHAT, CDR2 FQNNGV. The CDR3 spans 12 residues. CDR3: CASSLDGQPQHF. Complete variable domain (other parts from reference TRBV11-2 and TRBJ1-5): EAGVAQSPRYKIIEKRQSVAFWCNPISGHATLYWYQQILGQGPKLLIQFQNNGVVDDSQLPKDRFSAERLKGVDSTLKIQPAKLEDSAVYLCASSLDGQPQHFGDGTRLSIL.

The V gene is TRBV30, the J gene TRBJ2-3; the TRBD2 assignment by TCRdb is unverifiable without DNA. The CDR3 consists of 13 residues. The germline V gene has CDR1 GTSNPN and CDR2 SVGIG (reference sequence). The CDR3 here is CAWRGVSTDTQYF.

CDR3 residues: CSAASGQGARTGELFF. V gene TRBV20-1 combines with J gene TRBJ2-2; TCRdb calls TRBD1, which cannot be checked without DNA. Germline V gene sequence: CDR1 DFQATT, CDR2 SNEGSKA (reference sequence). This CDR3 has 16 residues.

This rearrangement joins TRBV11-1 to TRBJ2-5; the TCRdb D gene call, TRBD2, has no DNA to confirm it. CDR1 and CDR2 from the germline V gene are SGHAT and FQDESV (reference sequence). This CDR3 has 16 amino acids. The chain's CDR3 is CASSIGLAGVEETQYF.

The chain employs TRBV4-3 and TRBJ1-1. The CDR3 sequence is 15 residues long. Germline CDR1 LGHNA, CDR2 YSLEER. The CDR3 protein is CASSQDSPMNTEAFF.